This T cell receptor beta chain was observed in a study of CD8+ T cells in alopecia areata. Study at large: The duration of tofacitinib was 6 to 18 months, with 6 months off drug afterward.

Germline assignment: CDR1 GTSNPN and CDR2 SVGIG (reference sequence). The length of the CDR3 is 16 residues. V lost 1 base, J lost 3 bases, and 17 bases lay in between. As to treatment: oral pan-JAK inhibitor, 5-10 mg twice daily. After isolation, RNA underwent reverse transcription to generate cDNA as the sequencing template. Data came from immunoSEQ multiplex PCR; TCRdb stores just in-frame clones and leaves some out. The repertoire holds about 290,000 clones, with 58% as singletons. The sequenced sample was CD4+ T cells sorted from blood, obtained at week 24, from a patient treated with tofacitinib. The chain employs TRBV30 and TRBJ2-3, with D maybe TRBD2 (7 bases). The TCR sequence derives from a human donor with alopecia areata. The CDR3 DNA follows: TGTGCCTGGAGTGCCGGGGGGCCTATGCGGACAGATACGCAGTATTTT. It is translated as CAWSAGGPMRTDTQYF.